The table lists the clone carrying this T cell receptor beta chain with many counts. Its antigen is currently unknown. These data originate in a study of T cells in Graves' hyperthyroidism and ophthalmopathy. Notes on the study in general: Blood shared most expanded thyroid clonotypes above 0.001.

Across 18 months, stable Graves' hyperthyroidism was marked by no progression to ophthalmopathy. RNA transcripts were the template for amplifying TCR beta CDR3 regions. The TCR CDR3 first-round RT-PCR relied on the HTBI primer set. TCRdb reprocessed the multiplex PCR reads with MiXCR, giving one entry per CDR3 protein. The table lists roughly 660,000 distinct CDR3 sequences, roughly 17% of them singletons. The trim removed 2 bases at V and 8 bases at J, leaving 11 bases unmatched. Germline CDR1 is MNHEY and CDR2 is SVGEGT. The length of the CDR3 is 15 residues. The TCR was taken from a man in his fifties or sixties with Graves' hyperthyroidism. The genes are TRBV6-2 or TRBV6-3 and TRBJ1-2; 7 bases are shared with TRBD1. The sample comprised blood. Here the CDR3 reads CASSYRQGRGNGYTF. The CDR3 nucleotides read TGTGCCAGCAGTTACCGACAGGGCCGGGGTAACGGCTACACCTTC.